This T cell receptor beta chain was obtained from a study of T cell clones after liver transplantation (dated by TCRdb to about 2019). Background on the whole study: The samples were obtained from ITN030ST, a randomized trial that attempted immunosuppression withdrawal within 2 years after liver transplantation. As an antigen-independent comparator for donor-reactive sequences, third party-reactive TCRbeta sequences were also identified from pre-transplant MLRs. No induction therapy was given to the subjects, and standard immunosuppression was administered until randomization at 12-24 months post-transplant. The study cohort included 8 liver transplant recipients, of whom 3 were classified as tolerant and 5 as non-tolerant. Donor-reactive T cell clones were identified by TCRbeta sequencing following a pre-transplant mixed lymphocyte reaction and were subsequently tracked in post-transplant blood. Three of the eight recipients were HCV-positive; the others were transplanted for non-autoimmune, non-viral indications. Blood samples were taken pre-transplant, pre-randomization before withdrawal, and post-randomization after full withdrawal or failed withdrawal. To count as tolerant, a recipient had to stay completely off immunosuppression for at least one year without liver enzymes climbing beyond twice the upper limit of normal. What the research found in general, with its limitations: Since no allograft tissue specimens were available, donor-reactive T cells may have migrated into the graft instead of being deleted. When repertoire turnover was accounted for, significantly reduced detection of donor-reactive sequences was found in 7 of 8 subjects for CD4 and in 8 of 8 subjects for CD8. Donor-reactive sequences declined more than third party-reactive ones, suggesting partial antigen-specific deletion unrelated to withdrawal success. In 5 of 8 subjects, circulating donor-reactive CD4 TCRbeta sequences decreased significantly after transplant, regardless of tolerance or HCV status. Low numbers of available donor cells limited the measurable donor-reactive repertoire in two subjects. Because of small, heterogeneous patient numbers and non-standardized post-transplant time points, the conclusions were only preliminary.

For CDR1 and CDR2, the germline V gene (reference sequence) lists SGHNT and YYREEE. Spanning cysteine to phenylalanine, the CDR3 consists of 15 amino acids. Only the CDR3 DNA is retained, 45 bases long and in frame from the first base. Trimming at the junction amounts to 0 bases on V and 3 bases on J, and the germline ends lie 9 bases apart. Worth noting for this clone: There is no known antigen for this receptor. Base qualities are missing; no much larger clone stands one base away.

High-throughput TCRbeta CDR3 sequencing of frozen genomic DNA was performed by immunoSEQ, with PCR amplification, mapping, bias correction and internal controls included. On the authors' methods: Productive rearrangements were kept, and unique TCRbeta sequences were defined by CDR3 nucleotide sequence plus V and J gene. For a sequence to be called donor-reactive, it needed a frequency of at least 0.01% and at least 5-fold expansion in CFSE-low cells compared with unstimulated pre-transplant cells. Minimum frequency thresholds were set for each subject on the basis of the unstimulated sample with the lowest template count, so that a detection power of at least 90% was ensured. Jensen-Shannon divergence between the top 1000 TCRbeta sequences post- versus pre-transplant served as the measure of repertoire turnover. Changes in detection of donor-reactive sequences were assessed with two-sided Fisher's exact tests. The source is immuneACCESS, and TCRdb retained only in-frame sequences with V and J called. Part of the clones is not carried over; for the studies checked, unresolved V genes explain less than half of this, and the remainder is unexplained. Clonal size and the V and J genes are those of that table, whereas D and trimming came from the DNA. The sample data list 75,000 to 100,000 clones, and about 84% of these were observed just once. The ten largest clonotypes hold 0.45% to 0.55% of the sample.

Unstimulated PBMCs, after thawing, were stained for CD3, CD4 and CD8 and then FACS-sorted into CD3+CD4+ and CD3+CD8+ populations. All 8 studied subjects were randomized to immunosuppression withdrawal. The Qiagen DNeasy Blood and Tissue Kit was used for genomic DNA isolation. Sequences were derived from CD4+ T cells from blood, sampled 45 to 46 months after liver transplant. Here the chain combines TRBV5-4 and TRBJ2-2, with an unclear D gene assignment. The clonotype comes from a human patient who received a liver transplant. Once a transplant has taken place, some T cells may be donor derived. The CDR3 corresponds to CASSLVAIDTGELFF. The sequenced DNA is TGTGCCAGCAGCTTGGTCGCGATAGACACCGGGGAGCTGTTTTTT.